This TCR beta chain was retrieved from a study of T cell responses to AZD1222 COVID-19 vaccine. Points from the study as a whole: The study identified only a handful of AZD1222 recipients as seropositive at baseline.

Remarks on this clone: Its antigen is not identified.

TCRdb keeps only in-frame clones here, not all; method: immunoSEQ multiplex PCR. This sample carries tens of thousands of clones, roughly 89% of them seen once, and the ten largest clones take under 3.5%. The germline CDR1 and CDR2 sequences are LNHDA and SQIVND (reference sequence). There are 14 residues in the CDR3. V dropped 8 bases and J dropped 1; count of bases not matched to a gene: 6. The genes are TRBV19 and TRBJ2-7; 9 bases are shared with TRBD2. The sequenced sample was peripheral blood, obtained 28 days after the second AZD1222 dose. This receptor was obtained from an adult who received the AZD1222 COVID-19 vaccine. CDR3 nucleotides: TGTGCCAGTCGACGGACTAGCGAGTCCTACGAGCAGTACTTC. This sequence encodes CASRRTSESYEQYF.